This TCR beta chain was observed in a study of monozygotic twins with inflammatory bowel disease (dated by TCRdb to about 2019). About the study as a whole: A total of some 30 monozygotic twin pairs were included in the full study, comprising nine German pairs (four IBD-concordant, five IBD-discordant) and 19 IBD-discordant Danish pairs. Within discordant pairs, disease-associated traits were sought mainly by comparing IBD patients with their genetically identical healthy co-twins. Each individual had, on average, about 151 000 unique TCRalpha sequences and 181 000 unique TCRbeta sequences available for analysis.

Results and caveats for the whole study, not just this receptor: IBD patients shared fewer clonotypes with other individuals than healthy twins did, most markedly in patients showing signs of disease activity. TCRbeta repertoire diversity, by inverse Simpson index, was decreased in IBD patients compared with their healthy co-twins. The analysis was unable to tell different T cell subtypes apart. No single strong signal or clonotype linked to IBD turned up in the results, so the idea that one exists was not supported. Repertoire similarity did not differ between concordant and discordant twins, which could be due to limited statistical power. Differing immunosuppressive treatments among patients may have added background noise and inter-individual variability to the repertoires.

The germline V gene sets CDR1 to SNHLY and CDR2 to FYNNEI. Including the terminal cysteine and phenylalanine, the CDR3 comprises 14 residues. No DNA is listed. A roughly 2.7 ml peripheral blood sample was drawn into PAXgene tubes per donor and stored at -80°C. Without any T cell sorting, total RNA was extracted from whole blood using the PAXgene blood miRNA kit on an automated QIAcube. Deep TCRalpha and TCRbeta repertoire profiling with unique molecular barcoding was performed on peripheral blood of monozygotic twin pairs concordant or discordant for inflammatory bowel disease. Smoking habits were recorded for all twin pairs, with individuals classified as current, former or never smokers. Remarks on this clonotype: Its antigen is not yet known.

Library method: 5' RACE. Each TCR library was prepared from 3,500 to 4,500 ng of total RNA. For each sample, cDNA synthesis was carried out in eight separate reactions using SMARTScribe reverse transcriptase. During cDNA synthesis, unique molecular identifiers containing a 6-nucleotide sample barcode were introduced by template switching. Two nested PCRs of roughly 15 and 9 cycles amplified the TCRalpha and TCRbeta cDNA, and bead purification followed each PCR. Before amplification, cDNA was treated with uracil DNA-glycosylase and purified using the QIAquick PCR purification kit. The second PCR was the step at which Illumina TruSeq-compatible adapters and sample-specific barcodes were added. TapeStation and Qubit were used to check library quality and concentration, and 4.5 to 6 ng of each library was pooled. Sequencing of the pooled libraries was done on an Illumina HiSeq2500 single-index Rapid Run using custom sequencing primers and 2 x 100 bp reads. The original pipeline was this. MiGEC version 1.2.6 was used for UMI-based consensus assembly, which corrected PCR and sequencing errors. MiXCR version 2.1.1 handled V(D)J alignment, clonotype assembly and CDR3 extraction. Gene usage, clonotype sharing and MAIT/NKT TCR abundance were normalised by analysing the top 1000, 10 000 and 20 000 clonotypes per sample. Diversity was computed as the inverse Simpson index with the vegan R package after downsampling to 27 000 UMIs. Paired Mann-Whitney U tests were applied to discordant twin pairs, and Benjamini-Hochberg correction was used for multiple testing. TCRdb reprocessed the reads and assigns one entry to each CDR3 protein sequence, leaving out DNA. TCRdb assigned the V and J calls; the authors' analysis was not used. The sample's table lists a count of 88,000 or so distinct CDR3 sequences. Around 7.2% of the sample comes from the top ten.

The sample taken for sequencing was blood. The origin of this receptor is a human donor with ulcerative colitis or Crohn's disease, or a healthy co-twin of an affected twin (not recorded which). The chain joins TRBV2 to TRBJ2-3. CDR3 reads: CASSGVSSTDTQYF.